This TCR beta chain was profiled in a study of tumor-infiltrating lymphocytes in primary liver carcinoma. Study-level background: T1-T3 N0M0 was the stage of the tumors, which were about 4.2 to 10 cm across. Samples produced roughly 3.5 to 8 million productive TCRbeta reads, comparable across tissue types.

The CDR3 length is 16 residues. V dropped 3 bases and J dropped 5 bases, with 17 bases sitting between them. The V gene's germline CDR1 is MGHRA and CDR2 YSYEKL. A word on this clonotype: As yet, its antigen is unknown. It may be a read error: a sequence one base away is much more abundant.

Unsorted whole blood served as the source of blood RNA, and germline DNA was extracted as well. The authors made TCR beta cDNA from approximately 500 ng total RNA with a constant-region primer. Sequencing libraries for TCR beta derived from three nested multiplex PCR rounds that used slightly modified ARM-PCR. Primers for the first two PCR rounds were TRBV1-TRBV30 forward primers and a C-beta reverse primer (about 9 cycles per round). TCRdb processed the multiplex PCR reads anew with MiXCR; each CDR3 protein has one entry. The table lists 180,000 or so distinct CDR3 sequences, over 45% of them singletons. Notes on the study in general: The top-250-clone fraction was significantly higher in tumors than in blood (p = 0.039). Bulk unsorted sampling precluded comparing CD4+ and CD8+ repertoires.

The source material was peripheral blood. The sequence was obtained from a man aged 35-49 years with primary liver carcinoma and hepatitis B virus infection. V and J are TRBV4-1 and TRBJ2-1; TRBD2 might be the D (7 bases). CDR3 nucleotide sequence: TGCGCCAGCAGCCATACGGTGGGGAGGGGGGACAATGAGCAGTTCTTC. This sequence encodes CASSHTVGRGDNEQFF.